This T cell receptor (beta chain) was recovered during a study of blood T cell repertoires in COVID-19. At the level of the study: The study drew acute and convalescent COVID-19 samples from the United States, Italy and Spain.

V lost 2 bases, J lost 0 bases, and 7 bases lay in between. The CDR3 has 13 amino acids. The germline gives CDR1 SQVTM, CDR2 ANQGSEA. Assay: immunoSEQ multiplex PCR; the TCRdb copy retains only in-frame clones and omits some. The repertoire holds about 260,000 clones, with roughly 87% as singletons. Material for sequencing was peripheral blood. The rearrangement uses TRBV29-1 and TRBJ1-1; D ambiguous. The sequence derives from a human donor in a cohort sampled during active COVID-19. CDR3 loop: CSVEWSVNTEAFF. The DNA of the CDR3 is TGCAGCGTTGAATGGTCAGTGAACACTGAAGCTTTCTTT.